The 2 T cell receptor beta chains below come from one sample, sequenced in a study of T cell repertoires in cytomegalovirus infection. TCRdb reprocessed the reads via MiXCR and lists one record per CDR3 protein. The sample carries a few hundred thousand distinct CDR3 sequences, 30% to 35% recorded once. Their specific antigens are unknown. The sample consisted of cultured PBMCs, taken from culture after CMV antigen stimulation. These receptor sequences come from a human donor in good health (CMV status not recorded). Some clones in this sample may be carry-over from other donors' samples.

This clonotype came up many times. The chain is built from TRBV7-2 and TRBJ2-7, with D tentatively TRBD1 (5 bases). V was trimmed by 5 bases and J by 4 bases, leaving 15 bases between them. The CDR3 covers 14 residues. Per the germline V gene, CDR1 is SGHTA and CDR2 is FQGNSA. CDR3: CASSRDSGLYEQYF. The CDR3 coding sequence is TGTGCCAGCAGCCGTGACAGTGGTCTTTACGAGCAGTACTTC.

This clonotype was counted a single time. The genes are TRBV7-9 and TRBJ2-1; D call uncertain. CDR1 is SEHNR and CDR2 is FQNEAQ in the germline V gene (reference sequence). The CDR3 has 15 amino acids. Trimming removed 1 base from V and 6 bases from J, with 13 bases in between. CDR3 in DNA: TGTGCCAGCAGCTTAGGCCTAGGATGGTTCAATGAGCAGTTCTTC. Translation gives CASSLGLGWFNEQFF.